This T cell receptor beta chain was captured in a study of human T cells and chemical hapten exposure. Study in general: 2% DPC applied to a 2 cm by 2 cm arm area sensitized donors.

Regarding the study as a whole: TCRs at high frequency, those above 1 in 1000, did not change with DPC sensitization.

Time point given: patch test 1, 2 weeks after DPC sensitization. Treatment meaning: therapeutic diphenylcyclopropenone sensitization with weekly scalp DPC. Unfractionated whole blood was the source from which total RNA was extracted. Each cDNA molecule in the library carried unique molecular identifiers. TCRdb fed the RACE reads into MiXCR, producing one record per CDR3 protein. The table includes approximately 74,000 distinct CDR3 sequences, more than 30% detected once. Worth noting for this clonotype: No antigen is known for it.

V gave up 2 bases and J gave up 2 bases, with 9 bases separating them. Germline V gene lookup returns CDR1 SGHTA and CDR2 FQGNSA. The length of the CDR3 is 14 residues. This material consisted of whole blood, taken in connection with sensitization to the hapten diphenylcyclopropenone (DPC). The TCR sequence derives from a man aged 40-55 years with alopecia areata. Some clones in this sample may be carry-over from other donors' samples. V gene TRBV7-2 combines with J gene TRBJ2-5; a weak D match, TRBD1 (5 bases). CDR3 residues: CASSLTTAQETQYF. The CDR3 nucleotides are TGTGCCAGCAGCTTAACGACAGCACAAGAGACCCAGTACTTC.